One T cell receptor beta chain is described in this entry. The entry originates in a study of control samples from healthy donors and cancer patients. V gave up 1 base and J gave up 5 bases, with 15 bases separating them. This CDR3 is built from 16 residues. The germline V gene encodes CDR1 MNHEY and CDR2 SMNVEV (reference sequence). TCRdb keeps only in-frame clones here, not all; method: immunoSEQ multiplex PCR. The table records some 150,000 clones, 94% of them present only once. What was sequenced was blood. The chain joins TRBV27 to TRBJ2-1; D is undetermined. The TCR comes from a man aged 40-49 years in good health. CDR3 residues: CASSLFPGVKNNEQFF. Written as DNA, the CDR3 is TGTGCCAGCAGTTTATTTCCCGGAGTTAAAAACAATGAGCAGTTCTTC.